Sequencing of this T cell receptor (beta chain) was carried out in a study of T cell responses to AZD1222 COVID-19 vaccine. This table comes from immunoSEQ multiplex PCR, and its TCRdb copy is limited to in-frame clones, with some not included. The sample lists 100,000 to 150,000 clones; about 90% were seen once. Regarding this clone: What it recognizes is unknown.

Regarding the study as a whole: Spike-specific TCRs gained breadth and depth after people received two AZD1222 doses. Vaccine-associated CD4 TCRs ranged over spike, dominating at 160-218 and 743-854. Only a handful of AZD1222 recipients were seropositive at baseline.

V was trimmed by 3 bases and J by 4 bases, leaving 16 bases between them. Germline values: CDR1 MGHRA, CDR2 YSYEKL. The CDR3 is made up of 17 amino acids. The rearrangement joins TRBV4-1 to TRBJ2-6; D is perhaps TRBD1 (5 bases). Sequencing was performed on peripheral blood, taken on day 0 of AZD1222 vaccination. This TCR derives from an adult in good health. The CDR3 sequence is CASSHLGQTLGANVLTF. The CDR3 DNA is TGCGCCAGCAGCCACCTGGGGCAAACCTTGGGGGCCAACGTCCTGACTTTC.